The 13 T cell receptor beta chains below come from one sample, sequenced in a study of OX40 agonist ivuxolimab in advanced cancers. Only in-frame clones appear in the TCRdb table, and some are missing; sequencing was by immunoSEQ multiplex PCR. The sample lists 65,000 to 85,000 clones, approximately 94% occurring once. The sample in question was CD4+ or CD8+ T cells sorted from blood, obtained in a trial of the OX40 agonist ivuxolimab. The receptors originated from an adult with an advanced solid tumor such as melanoma, head and neck, liver or kidney cancer.

The rearrangement joins TRBV6-6 to TRBJ2-2, with 8 bases fitting TRBD2. The CDR3 is 13 residues long. Germline loops: CDR1 MNHNY, CDR2 SVGAGI (reference sequence). V lost 5 bases and J lost 6; bases outside the gene matches: 2. The CDR3 region has the DNA TGTGCCAGCAGTCGGACTAGCCCCGGGGAGCTGTTTTTT. This gives the protein CASSRTSPGELFF.

The chain joins TRBV9 to TRBJ2-1; D is possibly TRBD2 (6 bases). Between the trimmed V and J ends, which lost 0 bases and 2 bases, there was a span of 6 bases. The CDR3 sequence is 14 residues long. Germline values: CDR1 SGDLS, CDR2 YYNGEE. The DNA of the CDR3 is TGTGCCAGCAGCGTAGGGACTACCTACAATGAGCAGTTCTTC. As protein: CASSVGTTYNEQFF.

This chain uses TRBV27 with TRBJ1-1, with TRBD1 identical over 9 bases. The CDR3 has 16 residues. J gave up 0 bases and V 5 bases, and 7 bases lay outside the gene matches. Germline CDR1 MNHEY, CDR2 SMNVEV (reference sequence). The CDR3 reads CASSGLTGGMNTEAFF. DNA for the CDR3: TGTGCCAGCAGTGGTCTGACAGGGGGAATGAACACTGAAGCTTTCTTT.

The sample holds one count of this clone. The chain couples TRBV7-9 to TRBJ2-1; 9 nucleotides align to TRBD1. J lost 6 bases, V lost 6 bases, and 6 bases had no gene match. Germline CDR1 is SEHNR and CDR2 is FQNEAQ (reference sequence). CDR3 length equals 14 residues. The chain's CDR3 is CASSPQGARNEQFF. CDR3 nucleotides: TGTGCCAGCAGTCCACAGGGGGCTCGCAATGAGCAGTTCTTC.

This chain connects TRBV15 to TRBJ2-3; 9 bases align to TRBD2. The CDR3 covers 18 residues. V was clipped by 1 base and J by 2 bases; unmatched bases: 10. Germline V gene lookup returns CDR1 LNHNV and CDR2 YYDKDF (reference sequence). CDR3 DNA sequence: TGTGCCACCAGCAGAGTTATGCTAGCGGGACTATTCACAGATACGCAGTATTTT. It translates to CATSRVMLAGLFTDTQYF. The whole variable domain, filled in from reference TRBV15 and TRBJ2-3, reads DAMVIQNPRYQVTQFGKPVTLSCSQTLNHNVMYWYQQKSSQAPKLLFHYYDKDFNNEADTPDNFQSRRPNTSFCFLDIRSPGLGDTAMYLCATSRVMLAGLFTDTQYFGPGTRLTVL.

The chain recombines TRBV9 with TRBJ2-1, with TRBD2 matching 10 bases. Trimming removed 0 bases from V and 8 bases from J; junction bases left unmatched: 8. Germline lookup yields CDR1 SGDLS and CDR2 YYNGEE. The CDR3 totals 16 residues. The CDR3 coding sequence is TGTGCCAGCAGCGTAGAAGGGCTAGCGGGAGACTATGAGCAGTTCTTC. Translated: CASSVEGLAGDYEQFF.

J is TRBJ2-3 and V is TRBV12-5, with 10 bases matching TRBD1. Germline V gene sequence: CDR1 LGHNT, CDR2 FRNRAP. With 7 bases clipped from V and 3 bases from J, the junction kept 7 bases outside the gene matches. There are 15 residues in the CDR3. CDR3 coding DNA: TGTGCTAGTGTCTCCCGGGACAGGGGTACAGATACGCAGTATTTT. Protein: CASVSRDRGTDTQYF.

This rearrangement joins TRBV11-2 to TRBJ2-2; D is unresolved. This CDR3 contains 12 residues. Germline CDR1 is SGHAT and CDR2 is FQNNGV. Trimming took off 1 base at V and 8 bases at J, with 5 bases between the two ends. The CDR3 sequence is CASSLGPGELFF. The CDR3 nucleotides read TGTGCCAGCAGCTTAGGACCGGGGGAGCTGTTTTTT.

The V gene is TRBV7-7, the J gene TRBJ2-1, with no clear D. Trimming cost V 2 bases and J 1 base, with 9 bases left between them. Germline CDR1 SSHAT, CDR2 FNYEAQ (reference sequence). The CDR3 sequence is 15 residues long. As DNA, the CDR3 is TGTGCCAGCAGCTTACTAGGGTCATCCTACAATGAGCAGTTCTTC. Encoded protein: CASSLLGSSYNEQFF.

This rearrangement joins TRBV7-9 to TRBJ1-1; possibly TRBD1 for D (6 bases). The V end lost 3 bases, the J end lost 1 base, and 9 bases lay between the germline ends. Germline loops: CDR1 SEHNR, CDR2 FQNEAQ (reference sequence). This CDR3 contains 14 residues. The CDR3 is CASSLGTQNTEAFF. CDR3 sequence (DNA): TGTGCCAGCAGCTTGGGGACACAGAACACTGAAGCTTTCTTT. The full variable domain, in which reference TRBV7-9 and TRBJ1-1 provide the parts outside the CDR3, is DTGVSQNPRHKITKRGQNVTFRCDPISEHNRLYWYRQTLGQGPEFLTYFQNEAQLEKSRLLSDRFSAERPKGSFSTLEIQRTEQGDSAMYLCASSLGTQNTEAFFGQGTRLTVV.

This chain links TRBV27 with TRBJ1-6; D remains ambiguous. The CDR3 extends over 17 amino acids. V lost 0 bases and J 0 bases, leaving 9 bases between the germline ends. CDR1 is MNHEY, CDR2 SMNVEV, per germline (reference sequence). The CDR3 DNA sequence: TGTGCCAGCAGTTTATCGGCCACGGCCTCCTATAATTCACCCCTCCACTTT. Residues: CASSLSATASYNSPLHF.

This chain joins TRBV29-1 and TRBJ2-2; 8 bases map to TRBD1. The CDR3 length is 14 residues. Trimming at V came to 3 bases and at J to 6 bases, leaving 6 bases not matched to a gene. The germline V gene has CDR1 SQVTM and CDR2 ANQGSEA. CDR3 protein: CSVEDRVLAGELFF. As DNA, the CDR3 is TGCAGCGTTGAGGACAGGGTCCTAGCCGGGGAGCTGTTTTTT.

This rearrangement joins TRBV12-5 to TRBJ2-5; the D call may be TRBD1 or TRBD2 (5 bases each). Germline CDR1 reads LGHNT; CDR2 reads FRNRAP. V lost 1 base to trimming and J lost 3 bases, with 18 bases between them. This CDR3 has 17 amino acids. The CDR3 DNA sequence: TGTGCTAGTGGTTTGGGACTATCCCAGGGTGGCGAAGAGACCCAGTACTTC. Its translation: CASGLGLSQGGEETQYF.